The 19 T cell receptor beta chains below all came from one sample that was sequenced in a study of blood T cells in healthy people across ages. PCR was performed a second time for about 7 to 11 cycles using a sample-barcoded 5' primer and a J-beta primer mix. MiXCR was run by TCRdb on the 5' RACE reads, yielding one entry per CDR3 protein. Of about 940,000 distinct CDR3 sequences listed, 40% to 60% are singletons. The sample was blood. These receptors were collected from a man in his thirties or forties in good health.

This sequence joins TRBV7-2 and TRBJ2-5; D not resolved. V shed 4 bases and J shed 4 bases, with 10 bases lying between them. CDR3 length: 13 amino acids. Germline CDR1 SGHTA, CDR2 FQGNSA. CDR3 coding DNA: TGTGCCAGCAGCTCCCCCAGGCGAGAGACCCAGTACTTC. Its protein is CASSSPRRETQYF. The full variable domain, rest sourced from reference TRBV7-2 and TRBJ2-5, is GAGVSQSPSNKVTEKGKDVELRCDPISGHTALYWYRQSLGQGLEFLIYFQGNSAPDKSGLPSDRFSAERTGGSVSTLTIQRTQQEDSAVYLCASSSPRRETQYFGPGTRLLVL.

The CDR3 loop reads CASTRTAGYTF. CDR3 sequence (DNA): TGTGCCAGCACCAGGACGGCCGGCTACACCTTC. The rearrangement links TRBV6-6 to TRBJ1-2; no reliable D call. The germline CDR1 and CDR2 sequences are MNHNY and SVGAGI (reference sequence). The CDR3 covers 11 residues. V dropped 7 bases and J dropped 8 bases, with 11 bases sitting between them.

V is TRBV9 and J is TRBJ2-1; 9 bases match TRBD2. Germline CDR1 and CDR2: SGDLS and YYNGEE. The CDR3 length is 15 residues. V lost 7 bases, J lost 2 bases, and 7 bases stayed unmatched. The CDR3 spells CASQSGGNPYNEQFF. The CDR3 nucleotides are TGTGCCAGCCAAAGCGGGGGGAACCCCTACAATGAGCAGTTCTTC.

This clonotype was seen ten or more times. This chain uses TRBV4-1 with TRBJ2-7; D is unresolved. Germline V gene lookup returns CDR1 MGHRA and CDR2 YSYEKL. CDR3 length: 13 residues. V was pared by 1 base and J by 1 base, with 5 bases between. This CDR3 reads CASSQGASYEQYF. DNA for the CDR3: TGCGCCAGCAGCCAAGGGGCTTCCTACGAGCAGTACTTC.

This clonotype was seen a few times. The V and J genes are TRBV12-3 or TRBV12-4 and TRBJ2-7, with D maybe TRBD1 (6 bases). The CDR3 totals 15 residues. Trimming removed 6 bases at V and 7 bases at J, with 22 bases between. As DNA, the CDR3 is TGTGCCAGCAGCTCCGACAGGAATCCTTACAATGAGCAGTACTTC. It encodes CASSSDRNPYNEQYF.

The CDR3 DNA reads TGTGCCAGCAGCGATATCCGACAGTCAACTAATGAAAAACTGTTTTTT. Translated: CASSDIRQSTNEKLFF. This rearrangement joins TRBV7-9 to TRBJ1-4; possible D gene TRBD1, 5 bases. The CDR3 covers 16 residues. From germline, CDR1 is SEHNR and CDR2 FQNEAQ (reference sequence). Trimming stripped 5 bases from V and 0 bases from J, with 13 bases between. Full variable domain (outside the CDR3, taken from reference TRBV7-9 and TRBJ1-4): DTGVSQNPRHKITKRGQNVTFRCDPISEHNRLYWYRQTLGQGPEFLTYFQNEAQLEKSRLLSDRFSAERPKGSFSTLEIQRTEQGDSAMYLCASSDIRQSTNEKLFFGSGTQLSVL.

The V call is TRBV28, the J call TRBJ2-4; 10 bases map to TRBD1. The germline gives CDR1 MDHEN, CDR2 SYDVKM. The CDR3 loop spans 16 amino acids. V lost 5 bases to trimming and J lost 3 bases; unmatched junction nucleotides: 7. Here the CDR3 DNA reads TGTGCCAGCAGTCCCTGGACAGGGGGGGACAAAAACATTCAGTACTTC. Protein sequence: CASSPWTGGDKNIQYF.

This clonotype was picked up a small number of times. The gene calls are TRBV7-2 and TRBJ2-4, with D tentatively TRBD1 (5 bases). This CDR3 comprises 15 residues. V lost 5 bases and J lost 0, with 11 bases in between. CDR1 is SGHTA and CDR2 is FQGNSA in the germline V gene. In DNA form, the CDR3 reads TGTGCCAGCAGCCGTCAGACAGTAGCCAAAAACATTCAGTACTTC. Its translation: CASSRQTVAKNIQYF.

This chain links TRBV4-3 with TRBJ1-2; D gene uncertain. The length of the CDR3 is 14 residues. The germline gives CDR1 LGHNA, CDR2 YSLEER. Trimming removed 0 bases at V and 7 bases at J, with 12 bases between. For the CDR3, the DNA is TGCGCCAGCAGCCAAGATCAGACGGATCGTGGCTACACCTTC. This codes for CASSQDQTDRGYTF.

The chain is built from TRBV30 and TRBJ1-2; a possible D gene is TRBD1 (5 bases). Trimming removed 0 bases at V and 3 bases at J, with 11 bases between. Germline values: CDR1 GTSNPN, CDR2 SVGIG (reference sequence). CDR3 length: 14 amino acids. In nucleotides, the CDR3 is TGTGCCTGGAGTGTACCGTGGGGCCACTATGGCTACACCTTC. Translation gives CAWSVPWGHYGYTF.

The CDR3 here is CASSLGSLQGQNEQFF. The CDR3 DNA follows: TGTGCCAGCAGCTTAGGATCCTTACAGGGGCAAAATGAGCAGTTCTTC. The V call is TRBV7-2, the J call TRBJ2-1, with 7 bases matching TRBD1. This CDR3 region has 16 residues. Trimming at V came to 1 base and at J to 7 bases, leaving 10 bases not matched to a gene. Germline V CDR1 and CDR2: SGHTA, FQGNSA.

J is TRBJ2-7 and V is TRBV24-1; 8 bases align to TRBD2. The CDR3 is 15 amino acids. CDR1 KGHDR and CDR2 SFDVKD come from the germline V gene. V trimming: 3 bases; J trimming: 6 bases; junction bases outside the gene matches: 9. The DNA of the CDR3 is TGTGCCACCAGTGATCCTGGTGCGGGGGGCGGCGAGCAGTACTTC. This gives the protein CATSDPGAGGGEQYF.

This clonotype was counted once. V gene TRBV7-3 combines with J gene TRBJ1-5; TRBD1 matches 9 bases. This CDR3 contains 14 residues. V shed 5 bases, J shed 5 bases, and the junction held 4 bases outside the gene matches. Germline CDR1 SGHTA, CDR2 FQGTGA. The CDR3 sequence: CASSVTGGDQPQHF. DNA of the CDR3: TGTGCCAGCAGCGTCACAGGGGGCGATCAGCCCCAGCATTTT. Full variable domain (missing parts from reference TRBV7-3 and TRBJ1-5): GAGVSQTPSNKVTEKGKYVELRCDPISGHTALYWYRQSLGQGPEFLIYFQGTGAADDSGLPNDRFFAVRPEGSVSTLKIQRTERGDSAVYLCASSVTGGDQPQHFGDGTRLSIL.

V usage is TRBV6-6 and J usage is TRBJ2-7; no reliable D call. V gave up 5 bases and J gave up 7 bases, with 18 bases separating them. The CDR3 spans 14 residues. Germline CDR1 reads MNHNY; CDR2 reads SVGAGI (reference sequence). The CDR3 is CASSPGQLLREQYF. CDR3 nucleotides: TGTGCCAGCAGTCCCGGGCAGTTGCTACGTGAGCAGTACTTC.

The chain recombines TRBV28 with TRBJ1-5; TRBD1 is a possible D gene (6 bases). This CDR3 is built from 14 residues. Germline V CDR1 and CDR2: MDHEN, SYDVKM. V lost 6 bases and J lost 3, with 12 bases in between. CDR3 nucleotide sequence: TGTGCCAGCAGGACGGACAGCTACAATCAGCCCCAGCATTTT. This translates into CASRTDSYNQPQHF.

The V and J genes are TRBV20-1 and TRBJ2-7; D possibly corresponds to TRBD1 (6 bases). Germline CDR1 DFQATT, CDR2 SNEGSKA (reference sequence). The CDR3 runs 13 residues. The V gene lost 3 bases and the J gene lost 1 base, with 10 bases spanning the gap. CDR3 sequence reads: CSARGALSYEQYF. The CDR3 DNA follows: TGCAGTGCTAGGGGGGCCCTGTCCTACGAGCAGTACTTC.

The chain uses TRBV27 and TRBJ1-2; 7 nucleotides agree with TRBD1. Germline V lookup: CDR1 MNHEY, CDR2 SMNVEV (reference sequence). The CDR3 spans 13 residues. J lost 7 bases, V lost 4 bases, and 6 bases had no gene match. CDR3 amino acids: CASSSNNRGGYTF. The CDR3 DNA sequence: TGTGCCAGCAGTTCCAATAACAGGGGTGGCTACACCTTC.

The CDR3 bases are TGTGCCAGCAGTTTCGCTAGCGGGGGGTGGAATGAGCAGTTCTTC. This gives the protein CASSFASGGWNEQFF. V and J are TRBV6-5 and TRBJ2-1; 11 nucleotides agree with TRBD2. The trim removed 4 bases at V and 7 bases at J, leaving 6 bases unmatched. The CDR3 extends over 15 amino acids. CDR1 is MNHEY, CDR2 SVGAGI, per germline.

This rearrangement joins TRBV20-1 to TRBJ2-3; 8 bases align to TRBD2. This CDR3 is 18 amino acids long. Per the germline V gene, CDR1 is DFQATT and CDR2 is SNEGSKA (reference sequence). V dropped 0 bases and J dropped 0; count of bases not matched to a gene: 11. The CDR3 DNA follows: TGCAGTGCTAGAGATTGGGGCGGGGGGTCCAGTAGCACAGATACGCAGTATTTT. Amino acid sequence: CSARDWGGGSSSTDTQYF.